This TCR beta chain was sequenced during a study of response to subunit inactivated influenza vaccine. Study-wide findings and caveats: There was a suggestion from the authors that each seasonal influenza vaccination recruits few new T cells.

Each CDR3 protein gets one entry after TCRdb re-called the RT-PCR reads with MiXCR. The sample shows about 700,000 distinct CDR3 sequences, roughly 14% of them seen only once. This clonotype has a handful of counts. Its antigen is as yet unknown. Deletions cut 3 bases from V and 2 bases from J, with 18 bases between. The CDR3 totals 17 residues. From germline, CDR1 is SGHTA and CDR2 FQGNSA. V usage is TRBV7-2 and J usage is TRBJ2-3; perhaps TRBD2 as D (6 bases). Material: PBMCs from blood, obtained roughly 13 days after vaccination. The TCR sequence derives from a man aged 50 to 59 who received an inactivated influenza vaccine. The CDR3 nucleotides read TGTGCCAGCAGCTTCGCCCTCTCGGGACTCTACACAGATACGCAGTATTTT. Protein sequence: CASSFALSGLYTDTQYF.